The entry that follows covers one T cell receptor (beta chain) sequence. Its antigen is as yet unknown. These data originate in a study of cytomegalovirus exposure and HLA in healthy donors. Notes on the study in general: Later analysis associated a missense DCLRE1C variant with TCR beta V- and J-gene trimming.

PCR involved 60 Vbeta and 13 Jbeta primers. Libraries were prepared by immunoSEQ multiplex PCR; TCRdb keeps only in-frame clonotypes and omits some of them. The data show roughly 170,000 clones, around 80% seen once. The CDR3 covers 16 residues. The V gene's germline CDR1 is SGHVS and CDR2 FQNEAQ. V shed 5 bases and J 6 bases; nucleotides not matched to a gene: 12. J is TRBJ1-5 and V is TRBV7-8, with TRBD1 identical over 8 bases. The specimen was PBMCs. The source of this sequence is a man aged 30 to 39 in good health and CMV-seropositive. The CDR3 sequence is CASSVTGTGGGQPQHF. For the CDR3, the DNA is TGTGCCAGCAGCGTAACCGGGACAGGAGGCGGTCAGCCCCAGCATTTT.